A selection of T cell receptor beta chains follows, all from one sample in a study of blood T cell repertoires in COVID-19. Assay: immunoSEQ multiplex PCR; the TCRdb copy retains only in-frame clones and omits some. The table includes a few hundred thousand clones, roughly nine tenths detected once. The sequenced sample consisted of PBMCs or T cells enriched from blood (not recorded which). Receptors were obtained from a human donor in a cohort exposed to, infected with or recovered from COVID-19 (not recorded which). The donor label of this sample is uncertain. Each CDR3 is given without its conserved first and last residue.

TRBV19	TRBJ2-7	ASSIDGFTDYEQY
TRBV19	TRBJ2-7	ASSLTGGPREQY
TRBV10-3	TRBJ2-7	ASRWTSGPGEQY
TRBV2	TRBJ2-7	ASRRGPTEY
TRBV7-2	TRBJ1-5	ASSLVGGREGQPQH
TRBV7-6	TRBJ2-7	ASSLTSEGGYEQY
TRBV7-2	TRBJ1-1	ASSSGHEATEAF
TRBV7-8	TRBJ2-1	ASSLVERGGTNEQF
TRBV29-1	TRBJ2-1	SVGLAGGSSYNEQF
TRBV29-1	TRBJ2-7	SARDSRQY
TRBV9	TRBJ1-2	ASSVGPGGNYGYT
TRBV18	TRBJ2-7	ASSPPVPFTGPYEQY
TRBV27	TRBJ1-5	ASSPLADKNQPQH
TRBV7-9	TRBJ1-1	ASSRNRGNTEAF
TRBV7-3	TRBJ1-1	ASSQGQGAAEAF
TRBV5-1	TRBJ1-4	ASSLGSNEKLF
TRBV19	TRBJ2-5	ASSTPGRGGTQY
TRBV18	TRBJ1-4	ASSPTGEREKLF
TRBV11-2	TRBJ2-2	ASSSPGWRGNTGELF
TRBV2	TRBJ1-1	ASSDEGQGQTEAF
TRBV6-2/TRBV6-3	TRBJ2-1	ASSQGTASYNEQF